A single sample is the source of the 11 T cell receptor beta chains below, sequenced in a study of blood T cell repertoires in COVID-19. TCRdb keeps only in-frame clones here, not all; method: immunoSEQ multiplex PCR. The data show around 310,000 clones, about 91% seen once. Sequenced material: peripheral blood. These receptors all stem from a woman in her fifties or sixties with acute or convalescent COVID-19.

V usage is TRBV7-7 and J usage is TRBJ2-5; 12 bases are shared with TRBD2. J lost 1 base, V lost 3 bases, and 3 bases had no gene match. Germline V lookup: CDR1 SSHAT, CDR2 FNYEAQ (reference sequence). This CDR3 spans 16 amino acids. CDR3 DNA sequence: TGTGCCAGCAGCTTCGGACTAGCGGGGCTCCAAGAGACCCAGTACTTC. It specifies CASSFGLAGLQETQYF.

This sequence joins TRBV21-1 and TRBJ1-6. TRBV21-1 is an annotated pseudogene. CDR3 size: 19 residues. CDR3 DNA: TGTGCCAGCAGCAAAATGTGGACTGGCCCGAGCTCCTATAATTCACCCCTCCACTTT. Translation: CASSKMWTGPSSYNSPLHF.

V is TRBV5-6 and J is TRBJ1-2, with 7 bases lining up with TRBD1. This CDR3 spans 14 amino acids. The ends lost 6 bases at V and 7 bases at J; junction bases unmatched: 12. Germline V lookup: CDR1 SGHDT, CDR2 YYEEEE. The CDR3 DNA sequence: TGTGCCAGCAAGACAGGGTTGGATTCGGGTGGCTACACCTTC. It translates to CASKTGLDSGGYTF.

J is TRBJ2-7 and V is TRBV7-8, with D unclear. Germline V gives CDR1 SGHVS, CDR2 FQNEAQ. V gave up 1 base and J gave up 3 bases, with 7 bases separating them. CDR3 length equals 13 residues. The CDR3 region has the DNA TGTGCCAGCAGCTTAGTCGGCGGCTACGAGCAGTACTTC. Its protein is CASSLVGGYEQYF.

This chain joins TRBV7-8 and TRBJ1-5, with a possible D match to TRBD1 (5 bases). The CDR3 runs 15 residues. Germline V gene lookup returns CDR1 SGHVS and CDR2 FQNEAQ. The V gene lost 5 bases and the J gene lost 1 base, with 12 bases spanning the gap. The CDR3 loop is CASSPNRMSNQPQHF. Written as DNA, the CDR3 is TGTGCCAGCAGCCCGAACAGGATGAGCAATCAGCCCCAGCATTTT.

The CDR3 protein is CASSLSQGSNQPQHF. DNA of the CDR3: TGTGCCAGCAGTTTATCGCAGGGTAGCAATCAGCCCCAGCATTTT. V is TRBV27 and J is TRBJ1-5; a weak D match, TRBD1 (5 bases). This CDR3 is built from 15 residues. The ends were cut back, 0 bases at V and 0 bases at J, with 6 bases in the middle. CDR1 and CDR2 from the germline V gene are MNHEY and SMNVEV (reference sequence).

This chain joins TRBV10-3 and TRBJ2-1, with D perhaps TRBD1 (6 bases). The V gene's germline CDR1 is ENHRY and CDR2 SYGVKD. CDR3 length: 13 residues. V was trimmed by 7 bases and J by 4 bases, leaving 11 bases between them. CDR3 coding DNA: TGTGCCATCACCCCTGGACAGTACAATGAGCAGTTCTTC. Amino acid sequence: CAITPGQYNEQFF.

The chain couples TRBV5-1 to TRBJ2-7, with D unclear. Looked up from germline, CDR1 is SGHRS and CDR2 is YFSETQ. The germline V and J ends were trimmed by 6 bases and 3 bases, with 10 bases remaining between them. This CDR3 spans 12 amino acids. CDR3 sequence: CASTSSGYEQYF. The CDR3 DNA reads as TGCGCCAGCACGAGTAGTGGCTACGAGCAGTACTTC.

A word on this clone: The same CDR3 arises from other DNA sequences in this sample as well. This rearrangement joins TRBV7-9 to TRBJ1-2; 10 nucleotides agree with TRBD1. The CDR3 is 13 residues long. Germline CDR1 reads SEHNR; CDR2 reads FQNEAQ (reference sequence). The V and J ends lost 1 base and 8 bases, in that order; junction bases with no gene match: 1. In DNA, the CDR3 is TGTGCCAGCAGCTTAGGGGACAGGGGAGGCTACACCTTC. Translation: CASSLGDRGGYTF.

This chain links TRBV19 with TRBJ1-1; 7 bases agree with TRBD1. Germline loops: CDR1 LNHDA, CDR2 SQIVND (reference sequence). V was pared by 4 bases and J by 3 bases, with 5 bases of the junction left unmatched. CDR3 size: 14 residues. The CDR3 here is CASSTTGRDTEAFF. DNA of the CDR3: TGTGCCAGTAGTACGACAGGGCGGGACACTGAAGCTTTCTTT.

The chain employs TRBV4-1 and TRBJ2-1, with TRBD1 matching over 10 bases. The CDR3 has 18 residues. CDR1 is MGHRA, CDR2 YSYEKL, per germline. V lost 1 base and J lost 2; bases outside the gene matches: 8. In DNA, the CDR3 is TGCGCCAGCAGCCAAGTTTGGACGACAGGGGGCACCTACAATGAGCAGTTCTTC. It is translated as CASSQVWTTGGTYNEQFF.